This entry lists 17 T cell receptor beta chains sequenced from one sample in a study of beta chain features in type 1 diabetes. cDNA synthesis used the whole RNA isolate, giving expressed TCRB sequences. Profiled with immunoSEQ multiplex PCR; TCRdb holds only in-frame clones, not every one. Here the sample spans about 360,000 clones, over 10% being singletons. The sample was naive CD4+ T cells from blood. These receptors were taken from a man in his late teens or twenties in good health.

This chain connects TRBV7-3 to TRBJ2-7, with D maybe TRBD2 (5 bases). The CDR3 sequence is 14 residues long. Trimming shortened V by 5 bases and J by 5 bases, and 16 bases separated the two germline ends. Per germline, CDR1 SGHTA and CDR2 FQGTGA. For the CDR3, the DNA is TGTGCCAGCAGCCCACAGCCGGGGTACGACGAGCAGTACTTC. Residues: CASSPQPGYDEQYF.

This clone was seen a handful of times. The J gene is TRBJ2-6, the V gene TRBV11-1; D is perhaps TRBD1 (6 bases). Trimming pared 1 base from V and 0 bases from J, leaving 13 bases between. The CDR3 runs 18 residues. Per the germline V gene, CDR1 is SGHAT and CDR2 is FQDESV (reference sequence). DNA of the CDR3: TGTGCCAGCAGCTTAGTCGGCGCAGGGGCCTCTGGGGCCAACGTCCTGACTTTC. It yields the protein CASSLVGAGASGANVLTF.

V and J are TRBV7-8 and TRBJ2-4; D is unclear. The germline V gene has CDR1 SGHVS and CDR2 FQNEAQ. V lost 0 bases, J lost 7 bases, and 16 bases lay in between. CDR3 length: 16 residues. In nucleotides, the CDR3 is TGTGCCAGCAGCTTAGCGGGCCCTAACATCCTGAACATTCAGTACTTC. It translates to CASSLAGPNILNIQYF.

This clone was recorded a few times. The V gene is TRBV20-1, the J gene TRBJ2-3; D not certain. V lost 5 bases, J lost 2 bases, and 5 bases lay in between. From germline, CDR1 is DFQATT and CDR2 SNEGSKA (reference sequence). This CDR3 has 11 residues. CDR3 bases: TGCAGTGCTCTTCTCACAGATACGCAGTATTTT. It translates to CSALLTDTQYF.

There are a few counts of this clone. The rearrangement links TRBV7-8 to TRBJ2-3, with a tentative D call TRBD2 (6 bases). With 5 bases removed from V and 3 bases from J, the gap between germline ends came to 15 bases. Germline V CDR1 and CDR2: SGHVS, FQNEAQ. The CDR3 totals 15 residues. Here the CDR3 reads CASSHEGLRTDTQYF. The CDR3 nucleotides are TGTGCCAGCAGCCATGAGGGACTCAGGACAGATACGCAGTATTTT.

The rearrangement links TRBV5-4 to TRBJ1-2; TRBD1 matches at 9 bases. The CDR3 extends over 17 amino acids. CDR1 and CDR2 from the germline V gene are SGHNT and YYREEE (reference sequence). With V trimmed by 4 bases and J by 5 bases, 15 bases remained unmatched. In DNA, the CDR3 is TGTGCCAGCAGCCGGTCAAGTTCGGGACAGGGTGCTTATGGCTACACCTTC. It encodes CASSRSSSGQGAYGYTF.

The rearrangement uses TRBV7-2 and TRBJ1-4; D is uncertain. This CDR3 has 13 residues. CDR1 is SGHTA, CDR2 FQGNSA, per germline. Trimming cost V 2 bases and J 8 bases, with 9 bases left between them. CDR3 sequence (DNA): TGTGCCAGCAGCTTAACTCCGAACGAAAAACTGTTTTTT. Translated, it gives CASSLTPNEKLFF.

The CDR3: CASSVAGALNEKLFF. CDR3 nucleotides: TGTGCCAGCAGCGTAGCGGGAGCATTGAATGAAAAACTGTTTTTT. This chain joins TRBV9 and TRBJ1-4; no definite D call. The CDR3 runs to 15 residues. V was cut by 0 bases and J by 5 bases, with 11 bases left in between. Germline V gene sequence: CDR1 SGDLS, CDR2 YYNGEE.

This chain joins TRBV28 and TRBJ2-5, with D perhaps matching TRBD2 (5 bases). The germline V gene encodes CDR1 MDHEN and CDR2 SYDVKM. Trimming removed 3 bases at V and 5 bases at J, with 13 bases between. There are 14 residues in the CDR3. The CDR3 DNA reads TGTGCCAGCAGTTTTTCGGCGGGCCGGGAGACCCAGTACTTC. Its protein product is CASSFSAGRETQYF. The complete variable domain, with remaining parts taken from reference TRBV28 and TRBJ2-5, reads DVKVTQSSRYLVKRTGEKVFLECVQDMDHENMFWYRQDPGLGLRLIYFSYDVKMKEKGDIPEGYSVSREKKERFSLILESASTNQTSMYLCASSFSAGRETQYFGPGTRLLVL.

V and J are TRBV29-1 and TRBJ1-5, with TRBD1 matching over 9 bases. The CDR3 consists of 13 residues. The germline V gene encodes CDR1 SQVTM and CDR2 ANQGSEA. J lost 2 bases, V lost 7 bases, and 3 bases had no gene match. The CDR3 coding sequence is TGCAGCGGGGGACAGGGAGGCAATCAGCCCCAGCATTTT. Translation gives CSGGQGGNQPQHF.

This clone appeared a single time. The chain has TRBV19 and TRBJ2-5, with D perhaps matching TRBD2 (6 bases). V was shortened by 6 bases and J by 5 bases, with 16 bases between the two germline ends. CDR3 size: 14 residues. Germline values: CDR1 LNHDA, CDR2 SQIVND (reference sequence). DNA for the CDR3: TGTGCCAGTAGCGGGAGAGGCTTGGTGGAGACCCAGTACTTC. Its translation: CASSGRGLVETQYF.

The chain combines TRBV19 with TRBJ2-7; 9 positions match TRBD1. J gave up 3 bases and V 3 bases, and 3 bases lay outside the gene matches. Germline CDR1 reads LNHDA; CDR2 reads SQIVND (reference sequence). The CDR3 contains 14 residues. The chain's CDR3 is CASSIRDRVYEQYF. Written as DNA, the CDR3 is TGTGCCAGTAGTATCCGGGACAGGGTCTACGAGCAGTACTTC.

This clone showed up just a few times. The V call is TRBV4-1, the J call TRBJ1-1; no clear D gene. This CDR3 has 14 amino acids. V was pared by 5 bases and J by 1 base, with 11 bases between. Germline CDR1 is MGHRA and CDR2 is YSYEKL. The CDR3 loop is CASSGFWANTEAFF. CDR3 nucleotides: TGCGCCAGCAGCGGATTTTGGGCGAACACTGAAGCTTTCTTT.

CDR3 nucleotides: TGCAGCGTTGAGTCAAATAGGGGGGGCGGCGAGCAGTACTTC. Its protein is CSVESNRGGGEQYF. The chain combines TRBV29-1 with TRBJ2-7; D is perhaps TRBD2 (7 bases). With 3 bases removed from V and 6 bases from J, the gap between germline ends came to 18 bases. The germline gives CDR1 SQVTM, CDR2 ANQGSEA. The CDR3 spans 14 residues.

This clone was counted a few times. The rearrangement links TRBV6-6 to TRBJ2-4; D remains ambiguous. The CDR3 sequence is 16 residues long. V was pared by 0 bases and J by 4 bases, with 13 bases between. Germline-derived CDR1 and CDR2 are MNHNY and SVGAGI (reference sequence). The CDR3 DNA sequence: TGTGCCAGCAGTTACTCGAATGGGCCCAAAAAAAACATTCAGTACTTC. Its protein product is CASSYSNGPKKNIQYF.

CDR3 in amino acids: CASRIGPGQGSSYEQYF. The DNA of the CDR3 is TGTGCCAGCAGAATAGGACCGGGACAGGGGAGCTCCTACGAGCAGTACTTC. This chain uses TRBV27 with TRBJ2-7, with 10 bases fitting TRBD1. The CDR3 loop spans 17 amino acids. Germline V gene lookup returns CDR1 MNHEY and CDR2 SMNVEV (reference sequence). V gave up 6 bases and J gave up 0 bases; unmatched junction bases: 11.

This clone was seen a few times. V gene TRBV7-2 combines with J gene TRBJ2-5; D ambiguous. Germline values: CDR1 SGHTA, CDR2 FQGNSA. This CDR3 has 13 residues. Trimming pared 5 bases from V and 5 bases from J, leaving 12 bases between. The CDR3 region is CASSLEIRETQYF. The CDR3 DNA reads TGTGCCAGCAGCCTCGAAATCCGGGAGACCCAGTACTTC.